Each of the 21 T cell receptor beta chains below was sequenced from the same sample in a study of T cell responses to AZD1222 COVID-19 vaccine. Clones were read by immunoSEQ multiplex PCR, and TCRdb kept only the in-frame ones, dropping some. Of roughly 150,000 clones in the sample, about 92% were seen once. Sequenced here: peripheral blood, sampled 28 days after the second AZD1222 dose. The receptor source for this set is an adult who received the AZD1222 COVID-19 vaccine.

CDR3: CASSYVPGLADMNNEQFF. CDR3 sequence (DNA): TGTGCCAGCAGCTACGTCCCGGGACTAGCGGATATGAACAATGAGCAGTTCTTC. V and J are TRBV2 and TRBJ2-1; 11 bases are a match to TRBD2. The V gene end was trimmed by 6 bases and the J gene end by 5 bases; junction bases not matched to a gene: 15. This CDR3 comprises 18 residues. CDR1 and CDR2 from the germline V gene are SNHLY and FYNNEI. The entire variable domain, with the rest obtained from reference TRBV2 and TRBJ2-1, is as follows: EPEVTQTPSHQVTQMGQEVILRCVPISNHLYFYWYRQILGQKVEFLVSFYNNEISEKSEIFDDQFSVERPDGSNFTLKIRSTKLEDSAMYFCASSYVPGLADMNNEQFFGPGTRLTVL.

This chain joins TRBV5-1 and TRBJ1-3, with D unresolved. The CDR3 runs to 14 residues. Germline V gene data show CDR1 as SGHRS and CDR2 as YFSETQ. Trimming stripped 0 bases from V and 4 bases from J, with 8 bases between. CDR3 sequence reads: CASSLEPGGNTIYF. DNA for the CDR3: TGCGCCAGCAGCTTGGAGCCCGGCGGAAACACCATATATTTT.

Only a few counts were recorded for this clone. The rearrangement links TRBV9 to TRBJ1-4; 7 bases are shared with TRBD1. The junction had 2 bases not matched to a gene; V was cut back by 2 bases and J by 4 bases. CDR3 length equals 14 residues. The germline V gene has CDR1 SGDLS and CDR2 YYNGEE. In nucleotides, the CDR3 is TGTGCCAGCAGCGTTGGACAGGTTAATGAAAAACTGTTTTTT. Translated: CASSVGQVNEKLFF.

This clone came up once. The J gene is TRBJ2-7, the V gene TRBV4-1; D is perhaps TRBD1 (6 bases). The CDR3 runs 13 residues. The ends were cut back, 2 bases at V and 11 bases at J, with 16 bases in the middle. CDR1 and CDR2 (germline): MGHRA, YSYEKL. The DNA for the CDR3 is TGCGCCAGCAGCCAACAACAGGGAATCGTTAAGTACTTC. The encoded protein is CASSQQQGIVKYF.

The chain recombines TRBV18 with TRBJ2-2, with unresolved D. The CDR3 sequence is 13 residues long. CDR1 KGHSH and CDR2 LQKENI come from the germline V gene. The V and J ends lost 0 bases and 5 bases respectively, with 4 bases between them. CDR3 in amino acids: CASSPPPTGELFF. The CDR3 DNA reads TGTGCCAGCTCACCACCCCCAACCGGGGAGCTGTTTTTT. The whole variable domain, filled in from reference TRBV18 and TRBJ2-2, reads NAGVMQNPRHLVRRRGQEARLRCSPMKGHSHVYWYRQLPEEGLKFMVYLQKENIIDESGMPKERFSAEFPKEGPSILRIQQVVRGDSAAYFCASSPPPTGELFFGEGSRLTVL.

The rearrangement links TRBV6-5 to TRBJ1-1; weak D call: TRBD1 (6 bases). The ends were cut back, 0 bases at V and 7 bases at J, with 9 bases in the middle. CDR1 is MNHEY and CDR2 is SVGAGI in the germline V gene. The CDR3 consists of 13 residues. The CDR3 reads CASSYSGGYEAFF. In DNA form, the CDR3 reads TGTGCCAGCAGTTACTCAGGGGGTTATGAAGCTTTCTTT.

The CDR3, as DNA: TGTGCCAGCAGGGATCGCTATGGGGACACCGATAACTATGGCTACACCTTC. This encodes CASRDRYGDTDNYGYTF. V and J are TRBV27 and TRBJ1-2, with D possibly matching TRBD1 (6 bases). Germline CDR1 MNHEY, CDR2 SMNVEV (reference sequence). V was clipped by 6 bases and J by 1 base, with 21 bases between them. The CDR3 spans 17 residues.

The chain recombines TRBV10-3 with TRBJ1-2; D not resolved. The length of the CDR3 is 15 residues. CDR1 and CDR2 (germline): ENHRY, SYGVKD. V gave up 3 bases and J gave up 4 bases, with 15 bases separating them. The chain's CDR3 is CAISERTELGYGYTF. For the CDR3, the DNA is TGTGCCATCAGTGAAAGGACGGAGCTAGGCTATGGCTACACCTTC.

The V and J genes are TRBV4-2 and TRBJ2-7, with a weak D call TRBD2 (5 bases). Germline-derived CDR1 and CDR2 are LGHNA and YNFKEQ. The length of the CDR3 is 13 residues. V lost 1 base and J lost 3, with 7 bases in between. CDR3 in amino acids: CASSQGRDYEQYF. In DNA form, the CDR3 reads TGTGCCAGCAGCCAAGGCCGGGACTACGAGCAGTACTTC.

The chain is built from TRBV27 and TRBJ1-2; possibly TRBD1 for D (6 bases). The CDR3 is made up of 15 amino acids. Trimming shortened V by 6 bases and J by 7 bases, and 21 bases separated the two germline ends. CDR1 is MNHEY, CDR2 SMNVEV, per germline (reference sequence). The CDR3 sequence: CASSRSVDRPLGYTF. DNA of the CDR3: TGTGCCAGCAGCCGATCCGTTGACAGGCCCCTTGGCTACACCTTC.

This clone was counted once. The chain employs TRBV7-9 and TRBJ1-4; TRBD1 might be the D (6 bases). The CDR3 runs to 14 residues. V dropped 3 bases and J dropped 6 bases, with 11 bases sitting between them. Looked up from germline, CDR1 is SEHNR and CDR2 is FQNEAQ (reference sequence). DNA for the CDR3: TGTGCCAGCAGCTTGAGGGGGACGGATGAAAAACTGTTTTTT. It yields the protein CASSLRGTDEKLFF.

The chain couples TRBV7-2 to TRBJ1-1; tentative D call: TRBD1 (5 bases). The length of the CDR3 is 16 residues. Deletions cut 1 base from V and 9 bases from J, with 21 bases between. Germline CDR1 is SGHTA and CDR2 is FQGNSA. CDR3 amino acids: CASSLGLGGARSKAFF. DNA for the CDR3: TGTGCCAGCAGCTTAGGGCTGGGGGGTGCTAGGTCGAAAGCTTTCTTT. Supplemented by reference TRBV7-2 and TRBJ1-1, the full variable domain reads GAGVSQSPSNKVTEKGKDVELRCDPISGHTALYWYRQSLGQGLEFLIYFQGNSAPDKSGLPSDRFSAERTGGSVSTLTIQRTQQEDSAVYLCASSLGLGGARSKAFFGQGTRLTVV.

Notes on this clone: At one boundary the junction diverges from the germline segment, which might be a read error. The identical CDR3 is also encoded by other nucleotide sequences in the sample. The rearrangement uses TRBV2 and TRBJ2-7, with 9 bases lining up with TRBD2. The CDR3 is 15 residues long. Per germline, CDR1 SNHLY and CDR2 FYNNEI. As DNA, the CDR3 is TGTGCCAGCAGTGGGGGGGCGGGGGGGTCCGCCTTACCTCTCTTC. Translating it yields CASSGGAGGSALPLF. Full variable domain (missing parts from reference TRBV2 and TRBJ2-7): EPEVTQTPSHQVTQMGQEVILRCVPISNHLYFYWYRQILGQKVEFLVSFYNNEISEKSEIFDDQFSVERPDGSNFTLKIRSTKLEDSAMYFCASSGGAGGSALPLFGPGTRLTVT.

This chain connects TRBV4-1 to TRBJ1-1; D not resolved. Germline assignment: CDR1 MGHRA and CDR2 YSYEKL. Between the trimmed V and J ends, which lost 3 bases and 0 bases, there was a span of 11 bases. This CDR3 comprises 15 residues. The CDR3 region is CASSHDQRVNTEAFF. The CDR3 coding sequence is TGCGCCAGCAGCCACGATCAAAGGGTGAACACTGAAGCTTTCTTT.

The J gene is TRBJ2-2, the V gene TRBV2, with D perhaps TRBD2 (5 bases). The CDR3 is 15 residues long. The germline gives CDR1 SNHLY, CDR2 FYNNEI. Trimming cost V 3 bases and J 6 bases, with 14 bases left between them. The CDR3 bases are TGTGCCAGCAGTGAGAAGCGGTCAATGGCCGGGGAGCTGTTTTTT. Amino acids: CASSEKRSMAGELFF.

The chain has TRBV27 and TRBJ2-7; the D gene is possibly TRBD1 (5 bases). V was clipped by 6 bases and J by 5 bases, with 17 bases between them. Germline lookup yields CDR1 MNHEY and CDR2 SMNVEV (reference sequence). The CDR3 extends over 14 amino acids. CDR3 loop: CASRGWGRRNEQYF. For the CDR3, the DNA is TGTGCCAGCAGGGGTTGGGGCAGAAGGAACGAGCAGTACTTC.

This clone was counted a single time. The chain joins TRBV11-2 to TRBJ2-7; no reliable D call. Germline V lookup: CDR1 SGHAT, CDR2 FQNNGV. Trimming removed 1 base at V and 4 bases at J, with 5 bases between. The length of the CDR3 is 12 residues. The CDR3 region has the DNA TGTGCCAGCAGCTTAGCGGAATACGAGCAGTACTTC. This sequence encodes CASSLAEYEQYF.

This chain uses TRBV9 with TRBJ2-1; D may match TRBD1 or TRBD2 (5 bases each). This CDR3 has 14 amino acids. Trimming removed 3 bases from V and 5 bases from J, with 12 bases in between. Germline-derived CDR1 and CDR2 are SGDLS and YYNGEE. CDR3 DNA sequence: TGTGCCAGCAGCGAATCGGGGCCTAACAATGAGCAGTTCTTC. Its translation is CASSESGPNNEQFF.

This chain connects TRBV19 to TRBJ1-1; D unresolved. Looked up from germline, CDR1 is LNHDA and CDR2 is SQIVND (reference sequence). The germline V and J ends were trimmed by 2 bases and 5 bases, with 12 bases remaining between them. The CDR3 runs to 14 residues. The CDR3 DNA sequence: TGTGCCAGTAGTATAAATGGCCGCTGGACTGAAGCTTTCTTT. As protein: CASSINGRWTEAFF.

Here the CDR3 DNA reads TGTGCCAGCAGCCAAGAGATGGAGCCCCAAGAGACCCAGTACTTC. This encodes CASSQEMEPQETQYF. This chain uses TRBV3-1 (or the pseudogene TRBV3-2) with TRBJ2-5, with D uncertain. Per the germline V gene, CDR1 is LGHDT and CDR2 is YNNKEL (reference sequence). The CDR3 extends over 15 amino acids. Trimming removed 0 bases at V and 1 base at J, with 9 bases between.

CDR3 region: CASSPHTDTEAFF. The CDR3, as DNA: TGTGCCAGCAGTCCGCACACGGACACTGAAGCTTTCTTT. The V gene is TRBV12-3 or TRBV12-4, the J gene TRBJ1-1; D unresolved. V dropped 5 bases and J dropped 3 bases, with 10 bases sitting between them. There are 13 residues in the CDR3.